One and the same sample provided the 15 T cell receptor beta chains below, sequenced in a study of T cell changes during pregnancy in multiple sclerosis. Measured with immunoSEQ multiplex PCR; TCRdb has only the in-frame clones, and not every one. The top ten clones hold roughly 2.8% of a sample with tens of thousands of clones, about 92% of them seen once. The sequencing used peripheral blood, collected in the third trimester of pregnancy. Every receptor here comes from a female donor in good health, enrolled as a control in a pregnancy study.

The gene calls are TRBV6-4 and TRBJ2-3; 14 positions agree with TRBD2. The CDR3 spans 15 residues. V was clipped by 3 bases and J by 4 bases; unmatched bases: 0. Germline values: CDR1 MRHNA, CDR2 SNTAGT. The CDR3 is CASSETSGGADTQYF. In nucleotides, the CDR3 is TGTGCCAGCAGTGAGACTAGCGGGGGGGCAGATACGCAGTATTTT.

This clone was counted only a few times. The chain recombines TRBV7-2 with TRBJ2-6, with TRBD1 matching 8 bases. CDR1 SGHTA and CDR2 FQGNSA come from the germline V gene. V was pared by 5 bases and J by 0 bases, with 6 bases of the junction left unmatched. The CDR3 has 17 amino acids. The CDR3 protein is CASSPGTGLSGANVLTF. The CDR3 nucleotides read TGTGCCAGCAGCCCAGGGACAGGCCTCTCTGGGGCCAACGTCCTGACTTTC.

J is TRBJ2-7 and V is TRBV4-1; a possible D gene is TRBD1 (6 bases). The V gene lost 3 bases and the J gene lost 7 bases, with 16 bases spanning the gap. CDR1 is MGHRA, CDR2 YSYEKL, per germline. CDR3 length equals 14 residues. The CDR3 is CASSQGAVTGEQYF. DNA for the CDR3: TGCGCCAGCAGCCAGGGGGCCGTAACGGGGGAGCAGTACTTC.

The CDR3 bases are TGTGCCAGCAGCCCGCCGGGGGGAGATACGCAGTATTTT. Amino acids: CASSPPGGDTQYF. The chain employs TRBV5-4 and TRBJ2-3, with 7 bases identical to TRBD2. The CDR3 totals 13 residues. After removal of 4 bases from V and 5 bases from J, the junction contained 4 bases not matched to a gene. Germline V gene lookup returns CDR1 SGHNT and CDR2 YYREEE (reference sequence).

V is TRBV2 and J is TRBJ2-5; D is perhaps TRBD2 (5 bases). The CDR3 contains 16 residues. V was clipped by 1 base and J by 1 base, with 13 bases between them. Germline CDR1 SNHLY, CDR2 FYNNEI. This CDR3 is CASSEGESYPQETQYF. The DNA of the CDR3 is TGTGCCAGCAGTGAAGGGGAGAGTTACCCCCAAGAGACCCAGTACTTC.

The chain recombines TRBV7-2 with TRBJ1-3, with D perhaps matching TRBD1 (5 bases). The CDR3 loop spans 14 amino acids. Trimming removed 6 bases at V and 0 bases at J, with 9 bases between. Germline V gene data show CDR1 as SGHTA and CDR2 as FQGNSA. The CDR3 here is CASSRGGSGNTIYF. The CDR3 coding sequence is TGTGCCAGCAGTCGCGGGGGCTCTGGAAACACCATATATTTT. Drawing the rest from reference TRBV7-2 and TRBJ1-3, the complete variable domain is GAGVSQSPSNKVTEKGKDVELRCDPISGHTALYWYRQSLGQGLEFLIYFQGNSAPDKSGLPSDRFSAERTGGSVSTLTIQRTQQEDSAVYLCASSRGGSGNTIYFGEGSWLTVV.

This clone was found once. Written as DNA, the CDR3 is TGTGCCAGCAGCTTAGTGGGAGGATGGTTGACTGAAGCTTTCTTT. Its protein is CASSLVGGWLTEAFF. The chain has TRBV7-2 and TRBJ1-1, with D hard to call. Germline V CDR1 and CDR2: SGHTA, FQGNSA. V was cut by 1 base and J by 5 bases, with 14 bases left in between. This CDR3 is built from 15 residues.

V usage is TRBV7-7 and J usage is TRBJ2-3; 8 nucleotides align to TRBD2. Trimming cost V 11 bases and J 2 bases; bases outside gene matches: 9. Germline V lookup: CDR1 SSHAT, CDR2 FNYEAQ (reference sequence). This CDR3 spans 14 amino acids. The CDR3 DNA follows: TGTGCCCGTCACGGGGGGGCCCTCACAGATACGCAGTATTTT. It yields the protein CARHGGALTDTQYF.

This chain connects TRBV11-2 to TRBJ2-2, with D possibly being TRBD2 (5 bases). Trimming cost V 6 bases and J 4 bases, with 18 bases left between them. This CDR3 is built from 16 residues. Germline V gene sequence: CDR1 SGHAT, CDR2 FQNNGV. CDR3 nucleotide sequence: TGTGCCAGCAGTCAACTGGGCGGAGAGGGCACCGGGGAGCTGTTTTTT. Its protein is CASSQLGGEGTGELFF. Combining the CDR3 with reference TRBV11-2 and TRBJ2-2 gives the whole variable domain EAGVAQSPRYKIIEKRQSVAFWCNPISGHATLYWYQQILGQGPKLLIQFQNNGVVDDSQLPKDRFSAERLKGVDSTLKIQPAKLEDSAVYLCASSQLGGEGTGELFFGEGSRLTVL.

The chain joins TRBV5-1 to TRBJ2-1; TRBD2 might be the D (5 bases). There are 16 residues in the CDR3. CDR1 SGHRS and CDR2 YFSETQ come from the germline V gene. Trimming removed 2 bases from V and 0 bases from J, with 12 bases in between. The DNA for the CDR3 is TGCGCCAGCAGCTTTCTAGCTCCCTCCTCCTACAATGAGCAGTTCTTC. Its translation is CASSFLAPSSYNEQFF.

The rearrangement uses TRBV11-3 and TRBJ1-5, with a tentative D call TRBD1 (6 bases). The CDR3 is 17 residues long. The V gene lost 2 bases and the J gene lost 6 bases, with 20 bases spanning the gap. Per the germline V gene, CDR1 is SGHNT and CDR2 is YENEEA. The CDR3 nucleotides read TGTGCCAGCAGCTTAAAAAAAAAGGGGGAAGGGGTTCAGCCCCAGCATTTT. It specifies CASSLKKKGEGVQPQHF.

The V and J genes are TRBV13 and TRBJ2-7, with a possible D match to TRBD2 (6 bases). V dropped 0 bases and J dropped 5 bases, with 14 bases sitting between them. The germline gives CDR1 PRHDT, CDR2 FYEKMQ (reference sequence). This CDR3 contains 15 residues. CDR3: CASSLGGGWRNEQYF. DNA of the CDR3: TGTGCCAGCAGCTTAGGCGGGGGTTGGAGGAACGAGCAGTACTTC.

The CDR3 reads CASSIGGPAFYEQFF. CDR3 in DNA: TGTGCCAGTAGTATAGGGGGGCCGGCCTTCTATGAGCAGTTCTTC. V is TRBV19 and J is TRBJ2-1; a weak D match, TRBD1 (6 bases). With 1 base removed from V and 8 bases from J, the gap between germline ends came to 15 bases. Germline values: CDR1 LNHDA, CDR2 SQIVND (reference sequence). The CDR3 consists of 15 residues.

The chain recombines TRBV9 with TRBJ2-6; 8 positions agree with TRBD2. Germline CDR1 and CDR2: SGDLS and YYNGEE. This CDR3 spans 17 amino acids. V shed 5 bases and J 0 bases; nucleotides not matched to a gene: 7. As DNA, the CDR3 is TGTGCCAGCAGTGCGGGACTAGGGCTCTCTGGGGCCAACGTCCTGACTTTC. Amino acids: CASSAGLGLSGANVLTF.

The rearrangement joins TRBV4-1 to TRBJ2-2, with TRBD1 matching over 12 bases. Germline V lookup: CDR1 MGHRA, CDR2 YSYEKL. This CDR3 is 19 amino acids long. Losses at the gene ends were 6 bases for V and 6 bases for J; bases not matched to a gene: 17. This CDR3 reads CASSQFMGQGASVAGELFF. The DNA for the CDR3 is TGCGCCAGCAGTCAGTTTATGGGACAGGGGGCGTCCGTAGCCGGGGAGCTGTTTTTT.